This entry lists 18 T cell receptor beta chains sequenced from one sample in a study of cytotoxic CD8 clonotypes in ibrutinib-treated CLL. Libraries were prepared by immunoSEQ multiplex PCR; TCRdb keeps only in-frame clonotypes and omits some of them. This table holds about 22,000 clones, around 73% found once. The sequenced sample was PBMCs, obtained before ibrutinib treatment. The origin of the receptors is a human donor with chronic lymphocytic leukemia.

The chain has TRBV29-1 and TRBJ2-1; D gene uncertain. V lost 3 bases and J 8 bases, leaving 14 bases between the germline ends. Per the germline V gene, CDR1 is SQVTM and CDR2 is ANQGSEA. The CDR3 is made up of 13 amino acids. The chain's CDR3 is CSVERQVRYEQFF. In nucleotides, the CDR3 is TGCAGCGTTGAGCGGCAGGTTAGGTATGAGCAGTTCTTC.

V is TRBV5-5 and J is TRBJ2-3; 8 positions agree with TRBD1. The junction had 10 bases not matched to a gene; V was cut back by 4 bases and J by 6 bases. CDR1 SGHKS and CDR2 YYEKEE come from the germline V gene (reference sequence). This CDR3 is built from 15 residues. The CDR3 nucleotides are TGTGCCAGCAGCACCCCGACAGGGGCCCTCGATACGCAGTATTTT. Translation gives CASSTPTGALDTQYF.

This clone came up a few times. The V gene is TRBV5-4, the J gene TRBJ1-2, with D possibly matching TRBD1 (5 bases). Germline values: CDR1 SGHNT, CDR2 YYREEE (reference sequence). Trimming took 7 bases from V and 3 from J, leaving 16 bases between them. CDR3 size: 14 residues. The chain's CDR3 is CASHHPRGDYGYTF. The CDR3 nucleotides read TGTGCCAGCCACCACCCGAGAGGGGACTATGGCTACACCTTC.

V is TRBV29-1 and J is TRBJ2-7, with TRBD2 matching over 10 bases. V shed 8 bases, J shed 5 bases, and the junction held 15 bases outside the gene matches. This CDR3 is 15 amino acids long. Germline CDR1 and CDR2: SQVTM and ANQGSEA. The chain's CDR3 is CSLPNYGTSADEQYF. CDR3 DNA sequence: TGCAGCTTACCCAATTACGGGACTAGCGCAGACGAGCAGTACTTC.

This chain connects TRBV27 to TRBJ2-7; TRBD1 agrees at 8 bases. V gave up 6 bases and J gave up 4 bases; unmatched junction bases: 17. This CDR3 has 17 residues. Per germline, CDR1 MNHEY and CDR2 SMNVEV (reference sequence). CDR3 sequence: CASSQYGAGGDVYEQYF. In nucleotides, the CDR3 is TGTGCCAGCAGCCAATATGGGGCAGGGGGCGATGTTTACGAGCAGTACTTC.

The CDR3 sequence is CASSRTGAGELFF. The CDR3 DNA reads TGCGCCAGCAGCCGCACAGGGGCCGGGGAGCTGTTTTTT. This chain links TRBV5-1 with TRBJ2-2, with 7 bases identical to TRBD1. J was trimmed by 6 bases and V by 4 bases; bases with no gene match: 3. CDR1 and CDR2 (germline): SGHRS, YFSETQ. The CDR3 covers 13 residues.

This clone was seen only a few times. The chain uses TRBV28 and TRBJ1-5; 8 nucleotides match TRBD1. V lost 7 bases and J lost 6; bases outside the gene matches: 8. CDR3 length: 14 residues. Germline V CDR1 and CDR2: MDHEN, SYDVKM. In DNA form, the CDR3 reads TGTGCCAGCAAGAAGGACAGGGTCGGTCAGCCCCAGCATTTT. It encodes CASKKDRVGQPQHF.

The rearrangement links TRBV11-2 to TRBJ2-7; a possible D gene is TRBD1 (5 bases). Germline CDR1 reads SGHAT; CDR2 reads FQNNGV. The CDR3 is 14 amino acids. Trimming took 2 bases from V and 3 from J, leaving 11 bases between them. The CDR3 here is CASSLLIQGYEQYF. The CDR3, as DNA: TGTGCCAGCAGCTTACTAATCCAGGGCTACGAGCAGTACTTC.

This clone was detected a few times. This sequence joins TRBV5-1 and TRBJ1-5, with 7 bases lining up with TRBD1. Losses at the gene ends were 4 bases for V and 6 bases for J; bases not matched to a gene: 7. Germline CDR1 and CDR2: SGHRS and YFSETQ. CDR3 length equals 14 residues. The chain's CDR3 is CASSLEGAGQPQHF. The CDR3, as DNA: TGCGCCAGCAGCCTTGAGGGGGCAGGTCAGCCCCAGCATTTT.

The V and J genes are TRBV19 and TRBJ2-5; no clear D. V dropped 6 bases and J dropped 5 bases, with 13 bases sitting between them. Germline lookup yields CDR1 LNHDA and CDR2 SQIVND (reference sequence). CDR3 length equals 13 residues. The DNA for the CDR3 is TGTGCCAGTAGAGAGATGGGGTTGGAGACCCAGTACTTC. This gives the protein CASREMGLETQYF.

This rearrangement joins TRBV6-5 to TRBJ2-3; D is possibly TRBD1 (5 bases). Germline loops: CDR1 MNHEY, CDR2 SVGAGI. This CDR3 region has 12 residues. V dropped 5 bases and J dropped 4 bases, with 7 bases sitting between them. The CDR3 protein is CASSQGPDTQYF. The CDR3 DNA reads TGTGCCAGCAGTCAGGGTCCAGATACGCAGTATTTT.

This clone was observed a few times. The chain employs TRBV4-2 and TRBJ2-5, with 7 bases identical to TRBD2. Trimming at V came to 4 bases and at J to 5 bases, leaving 10 bases not matched to a gene. The germline V gene has CDR1 LGHNA and CDR2 YNFKEQ. This CDR3 comprises 15 residues. The CDR3 DNA is TGTGCCAGCAGCCCACAGACGGGAGGAGGGGAGACCCAGTACTTC. Translating it yields CASSPQTGGGETQYF.

The chain employs TRBV15 and TRBJ2-7; 12 positions match TRBD2. This CDR3 region has 13 residues. The junction had 1 base not matched to a gene; V was cut back by 1 base and J by 9 bases. CDR1 and CDR2 from the germline V gene are LNHNV and YYDKDF (reference sequence). In DNA form, the CDR3 reads TGTGCCACCAGCAGAGGGACTAGCGGGGCGCAGTACTTC. Translation: CATSRGTSGAQYF.

The V call is TRBV2, the J call TRBJ2-2; D is perhaps TRBD1 or TRBD2 (5 bases each). The CDR3 totals 16 residues. Germline CDR1 is SNHLY and CDR2 is FYNNEI. V shed 8 bases and J shed 0 bases, with 16 bases lying between them. The CDR3 DNA is TGTGCCAGCGGACCCGGGGCCAACGCGAACACCGGGGAGCTGTTTTTT. Translating it yields CASGPGANANTGELFF.

This clone was seen a few times. V and J are TRBV27 and TRBJ1-2; perhaps TRBD1 as D (5 bases). V was shortened by 2 bases and J by 2 bases, with 9 bases between the two germline ends. The CDR3 length is 14 residues. Germline CDR1 reads MNHEY; CDR2 reads SMNVEV (reference sequence). CDR3 residues: CASSLSRVNYGYTF. The CDR3 nucleotides read TGTGCCAGCAGTTTAAGCAGGGTCAACTATGGCTACACCTTC.

The chain uses TRBV5-4 and TRBJ2-7, with D maybe TRBD2 (6 bases). The CDR3 has 15 residues. V shed 3 bases and J shed 0 bases, with 13 bases lying between them. CDR1 is SGHNT and CDR2 is YYREEE in the germline V gene (reference sequence). The CDR3 bases are TGTGCCAGCAGCTGGGGGGACCCGAGCTCCTACGAGCAGTACTTC. Protein product: CASSWGDPSSYEQYF. Variable domain in full (rest from reference TRBV5-4 and TRBJ2-7): ETGVTQSPTHLIKTRGQQVTLRCSSQSGHNTVSWYQQALGQGPQFIFQYYREEENGRGNFPPRFSGLQFPNYSSELNVNALELDDSALYLCASSWGDPSSYEQYFGPGTRLTVT.

The chain links TRBV6-5 to TRBJ2-5; D call uncertain. The CDR3 covers 15 residues. The ends were cut back, 0 bases at V and 4 bases at J, with 12 bases in the middle. Germline V CDR1 and CDR2: MNHEY, SVGAGI. CDR3: CASSYSRLGGETQYF. The CDR3 nucleotides are TGTGCCAGCAGTTACTCGCGGCTTGGCGGAGAGACCCAGTACTTC.

The V gene is TRBV30, the J gene TRBJ1-5, with D possibly matching TRBD1 (5 bases). V gave up 2 bases and J gave up 6 bases, with 14 bases separating them. CDR3 size: 14 residues. The germline V gene encodes CDR1 GTSNPN and CDR2 SVGIG (reference sequence). The CDR3 region has the DNA TGTGCCTGGAGTCTCGGGGGTCGCAGTCAGCCCCAGCATTTT. Its protein product is CAWSLGGRSQPQHF.